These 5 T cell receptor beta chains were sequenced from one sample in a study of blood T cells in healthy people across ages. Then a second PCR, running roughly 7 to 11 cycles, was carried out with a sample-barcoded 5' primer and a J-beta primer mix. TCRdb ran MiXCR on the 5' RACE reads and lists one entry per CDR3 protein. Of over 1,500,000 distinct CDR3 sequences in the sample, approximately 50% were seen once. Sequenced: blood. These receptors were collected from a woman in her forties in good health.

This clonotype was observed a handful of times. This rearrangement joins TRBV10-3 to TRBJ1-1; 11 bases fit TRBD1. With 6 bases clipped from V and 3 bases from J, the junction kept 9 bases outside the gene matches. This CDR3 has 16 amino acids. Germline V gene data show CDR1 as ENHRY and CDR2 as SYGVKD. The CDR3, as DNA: TGTGCCATCAGGAGGACAGGGGGCGTGGTGGACACTGAAGCTTTCTTT. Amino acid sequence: CAIRRTGGVVDTEAFF.

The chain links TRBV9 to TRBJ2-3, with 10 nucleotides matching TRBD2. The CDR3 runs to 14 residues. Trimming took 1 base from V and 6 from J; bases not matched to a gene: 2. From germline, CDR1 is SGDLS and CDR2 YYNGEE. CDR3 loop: CASSVLAGVDTQYF. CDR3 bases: TGTGCCAGCAGCGTACTAGCGGGGGTGGATACGCAGTATTTT.

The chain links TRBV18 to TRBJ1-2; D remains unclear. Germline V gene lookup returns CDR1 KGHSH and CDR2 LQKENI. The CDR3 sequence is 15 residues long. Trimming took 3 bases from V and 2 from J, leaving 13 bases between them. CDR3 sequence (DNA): TGTGCCAGCTCACCGAAAAGCGCAGTAAACTATGGCTACACCTTC. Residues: CASSPKSAVNYGYTF.

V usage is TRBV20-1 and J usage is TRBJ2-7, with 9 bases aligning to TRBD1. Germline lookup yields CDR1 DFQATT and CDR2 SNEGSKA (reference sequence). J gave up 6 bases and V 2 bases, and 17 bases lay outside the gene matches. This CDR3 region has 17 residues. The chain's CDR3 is CSARPWGTGTGIPEQYF. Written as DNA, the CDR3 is TGCAGTGCTAGACCCTGGGGGACGGGGACAGGGATCCCCGAGCAGTACTTC.

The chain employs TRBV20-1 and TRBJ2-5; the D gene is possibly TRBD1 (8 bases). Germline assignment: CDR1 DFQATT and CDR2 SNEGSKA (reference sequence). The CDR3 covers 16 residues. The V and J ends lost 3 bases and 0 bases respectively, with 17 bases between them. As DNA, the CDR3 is TGCAGTGCTAGCCCCACAGGGGGGGGGTACCAAGAGACCCAGTACTTC. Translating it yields CSASPTGGGYQETQYF.